This TCR beta chain stems from a study of cytomegalovirus exposure and HLA in healthy donors. Use of 60 Vbeta and 13 Jbeta primers characterized the PCR. Data came from immunoSEQ multiplex PCR; TCRdb stores just in-frame clones and leaves some out. The data show more than 45,000 clones, with about 80% seen just once and around 3% held by the top ten. Between the trimmed V and J ends, which lost 0 bases and 6 bases, there was a span of 3 bases. The CDR3 runs to 12 residues. The germline gives CDR1 SGHVS, CDR2 FNYEAQ. The V and J genes are TRBV7-6 and TRBJ1-5; D unresolved. The receptor was derived from a man aged 45-65 years in good health and CMV-seronegative. Sequencing was done on a sample of PBMCs. CDR3 DNA sequence: TGTGCCAGCAGCTTAGCCGGTCAGCCCCAGCATTTT. Protein sequence: CASSLAGQPQHF. The full variable domain, rest sourced from reference TRBV7-6 and TRBJ1-5, is GAGVSQSPRYKVTKRGQDVALRCDPISGHVSLYWYRQALGQGPEFLTYFNYEAQQDKSGLPNDRFSAERPEGSISTLTIQRTEQRDSAMYRCASSLAGQPQHFGDGTRLSIL.